Listed below are T cell receptor beta chains from one sample, sequenced in a study of response to subunit inactivated influenza vaccine. MiXCR, applied by TCRdb to the RT-PCR reads, yields one record per CDR3 protein. The sample holds roughly 630,000 distinct CDR3 sequences, around 15% seen once. The material was PBMCs from blood, obtained approximately 15 days before vaccination. The receptors here all came from a man in his fifties who received an inactivated influenza vaccine. CDR3s include the opening cysteine and the closing phenylalanine or tryptophan. D genes are given only for firm matches. Some rows mark clone size as missing; the rest say once, few, many or name a class of expanded clone.

D: .; V: TRBV10-2; J: TRBJ2-5; size: .; DNA: TGCGCCAGCAGTGAGATCTGGAAGAGGGGAGAGACCCAGTACTTC; CDR3: CASSEIWKRGETQYF
D: TRBD1; V: TRBV3-1; J: TRBJ2-1; size: few; DNA: TGTGCCAGCAGCACAAGACAGGGGAGTGAGCAGTTCTTC; CDR3: CASSTRQGSEQFF
D: .; V: TRBV20-1; J: TRBJ2-3; size: .; DNA: TGCAGTGCTGCCCCACGGGCAGATACGCAGTATTTT; CDR3: CSAAPRADTQYF
D: TRBD2; V: TRBV12-3/TRBV12-4; J: TRBJ2-5; size: .; DNA: TGTGCCAGCAGTTTACTAGCGGGAGGCCCGTACCAAGAGACCCAGTACTTC; CDR3: CASSLLAGGPYQETQYF
D: .; V: TRBV5-5; J: TRBJ2-5; size: many; DNA: TGTGCCAGCAGCTCGGCGCGGGAGACCCAGTACTTC; CDR3: CASSSARETQYF
D: TRBD1; V: TRBV4-3; J: TRBJ1-2; size: .; DNA: TGCGCCAGCAGCCAACAAATTCCCGGGACAGGAACCTCCTATGGCTACACCTTC; CDR3: CASSQQIPGTGTSYGYTF
D: TRBD2; V: TRBV20-1; J: TRBJ2-7; size: .; DNA: TGCAGTGCTGGCGGGGGGGCGGGAGTATCCTACGAGCAGTACTTC; CDR3: CSAGGGAGVSYEQYF
D: TRBD1; V: TRBV3-1; J: TRBJ1-1; size: few; DNA: TGTGCCAGCAGCCTTACAACAGGGGGTAGTGAAGCTTTCTTT; CDR3: CASSLTTGGSEAFF
D: .; V: TRBV7-2; J: TRBJ2-7; size: .; DNA: TGTGCCAGCAGCTTATCAGATACTTACGAGCAGTACTTC; CDR3: CASSLSDTYEQYF
D: TRBD1; V: TRBV6-1; J: TRBJ1-5; size: few; DNA: TGTGCCAGCAGGCGGACAGGGGGCGGTCAGCCCCAGCATTTT; CDR3: CASRRTGGGQPQHF
D: .; V: TRBV12-3/TRBV12-4; J: TRBJ1-1; size: few; DNA: TGTGCCAGCAGTGTTGACAGAATGAACACTGAAGCTTTCTTT; CDR3: CASSVDRMNTEAFF
D: TRBD1; V: TRBV4-3; J: TRBJ1-2; size: .; DNA: TGCGCCAGCAGCCAGATCAGGGGGGAGGGTGGCTACACCTTC; CDR3: CASSQIRGEGGYTF
D: .; V: TRBV7-2; J: TRBJ2-7; size: .; DNA: TGTGCCAGCAGCCCTCTGCGGGTGTCATACGAGCAGTACTTC; CDR3: CASSPLRVSYEQYF
D: TRBD2; V: TRBV6-1; J: TRBJ2-7; size: few; DNA: TGTGCCAGCAGTGAAGAAGGGTTAGCGGGGTACGAGCAGTACTTC; CDR3: CASSEEGLAGYEQYF
D: .; V: TRBV11-1; J: TRBJ2-7; size: .; DNA: TGTGCCAGCAGCTTCCAGGGGCGGCACGAGCAGTACTTC; CDR3: CASSFQGRHEQYF
D: .; V: TRBV12-3/TRBV12-4; J: TRBJ2-5; size: many; DNA: TGTGCCAGCAGTTCATACACGAAGACCCAGTACTTC; CDR3: CASSSYTKTQYF
D: .; V: TRBV5-1; J: TRBJ2-5; size: many; DNA: TGCGCCAGCAGAATGGACTTACAAGAGACCCAGTACTTC; CDR3: CASRMDLQETQYF